This T cell receptor (beta chain) was sequenced during a study of blood T cell repertoires in COVID-19. Study-wide context: Samples taken during acute and convalescent COVID-19 were collected in the United States, Italy and Spain.

V was clipped by 6 bases and J by 6 bases; unmatched bases: 7. This CDR3 has 15 amino acids. CDR1 and CDR2 from the germline V gene are MDHEN and SYDVKM. Data came from immunoSEQ multiplex PCR; TCRdb stores just in-frame clones and leaves some out. This table holds about 100,000 clones, about three quarters found once. The source of this sequence is a man aged 80 or over with acute or convalescent COVID-19. Sequencing was carried out using peripheral blood. V is TRBV28 and J is TRBJ2-1; 11 nucleotides match TRBD2. The CDR3 sequence is CASRLAGVVGNEQFF. For the CDR3, the DNA is TGTGCCAGCAGACTAGCGGGAGTAGTTGGCAATGAGCAGTTCTTC.